The 31 T cell receptor beta chains below all came from one sample that was sequenced in a study of T cell repertoires in cytomegalovirus infection. One entry per CDR3 protein, called by TCRdb with MiXCR from the reads. The sample yields 200,000 to 300,000 distinct CDR3 sequences, approximately 9.2% seen once. Sample: PBMCs. All receptors come from a human donor in good health (CMV status not recorded). Some clones in this sample may be carry-over from other donors' samples.

This clonotype was found many times. The chain uses TRBV7-2 and TRBJ1-5, with a tentative D call TRBD1 (5 bases). Germline values: CDR1 SGHTA, CDR2 FQGNSA. The V gene lost 1 base and the J gene lost 6 bases, with 16 bases spanning the gap. The CDR3 consists of 16 residues. The CDR3 coding sequence is TGTGCCAGCAGCTTAGTCTCGACAACCGGGGGTCAGCCCCAGCATTTT. As protein: CASSLVSTTGGQPQHF.

This clonotype has a count of ten or more. J is TRBJ1-3 and V is TRBV4-2, with D possibly matching TRBD1 (6 bases). There are 17 residues in the CDR3. Trimming took off 1 base at V and 1 base at J, with 14 bases between the two ends. CDR1 and CDR2 (germline): LGHNA, YNFKEQ. CDR3 amino acids: CASSQVRGQGSGNTIYF. CDR3 nucleotide sequence: TGTGCCAGCAGCCAAGTGCGGGGTCAGGGGTCTGGAAACACCATATATTTT.

The chain has TRBV20-1 and TRBJ1-3; D gene unclear. This CDR3 is built from 12 residues. CDR1 is DFQATT and CDR2 is SNEGSKA in the germline V gene (reference sequence). The V and J ends lost 5 bases and 2 bases respectively, with 7 bases between them. The CDR3 reads CSAVDPGNTIYF. The CDR3 region has the DNA TGCAGTGCTGTAGATCCTGGAAACACCATATATTTT.

The table lists this clonotype with many counts. The chain carries TRBV4-3 and TRBJ2-1, with 8 positions matching TRBD2. The ends lost 0 bases at V and 6 bases at J; junction bases unmatched: 7. This CDR3 contains 16 residues. Germline V gene sequence: CDR1 LGHNA, CDR2 YSLEER. CDR3 DNA sequence: TGCGCCAGCAGCCAAGATGCAGCGGGGGCCTTCAATGAGCAGTTCTTC. Its translation: CASSQDAAGAFNEQFF.

V gene TRBV28 combines with J gene TRBJ2-1; 8 bases fit TRBD2. Trimming at V came to 5 bases and at J to 0 bases, leaving 12 bases not matched to a gene. This CDR3 is 18 amino acids long. Per the germline V gene, CDR1 is MDHEN and CDR2 is SYDVKM. The CDR3 DNA reads TGTGCCAGCAGTCCCCAAGCCCAAGCGGGGGCCTCCTACAATGAGCAGTTCTTC. This sequence encodes CASSPQAQAGASYNEQFF.

This clonotype was observed many times. This chain uses TRBV7-2 with TRBJ1-1, with a tentative D call TRBD1 (5 bases). Germline CDR1 SGHTA, CDR2 FQGNSA. Between the trimmed V and J ends, which lost 3 bases and 1 base, there was a span of 15 bases. There are 16 residues in the CDR3. The CDR3: CASSLAQGRGNTEAFF. The CDR3 bases are TGTGCCAGCAGCTTGGCCCAGGGAAGGGGGAACACTGAAGCTTTCTTT. Full variable domain (missing parts from reference TRBV7-2 and TRBJ1-1): GAGVSQSPSNKVTEKGKDVELRCDPISGHTALYWYRQSLGQGLEFLIYFQGNSAPDKSGLPSDRFSAERTGGSVSTLTIQRTQQEDSAVYLCASSLAQGRGNTEAFFGQGTRLTVV.

This clonotype was seen at least ten times. The chain couples TRBV7-8 to TRBJ1-1, with TRBD1 matching over 8 bases. CDR1 and CDR2 (germline): SGHVS, FQNEAQ. Trimming cost V 1 base and J 5 bases; bases outside gene matches: 12. This CDR3 spans 17 amino acids. CDR3 DNA: TGTGCCAGCAGCTTAGGACAGGGGAGGGGGCTAAGGACTGAAGCTTTCTTT. It translates to CASSLGQGRGLRTEAFF.

In this sample, this clonotype turned up many times. The gene calls are TRBV20-1 and TRBJ2-7, with 9 bases fitting TRBD1. The CDR3 totals 13 residues. Germline assignment: CDR1 DFQATT and CDR2 SNEGSKA (reference sequence). V was pared by 6 bases and J by 7 bases, with 10 bases of the junction left unmatched. CDR3 residues: CSANRGPGAEQYF. The CDR3 nucleotides are TGCAGTGCCAACAGGGGGCCGGGAGCTGAGCAGTACTTC.

This clonotype was seen repeatedly, ten times or more. V and J are TRBV7-2 and TRBJ2-7, with 13 bases fitting TRBD2. Unmatched junction bases numbered 4, after V lost 0 bases and J lost 2 bases. CDR3 length: 17 residues. Germline V gives CDR1 SGHTA, CDR2 FQGNSA. This chain's CDR3 is CASSLAPTSGRAYEQYF. CDR3 DNA: TGTGCCAGCAGCTTAGCGCCTACTAGCGGGAGGGCCTACGAGCAGTACTTC.

This clonotype appeared many times. The J gene is TRBJ2-2, the V gene TRBV18, with 8 bases aligning to TRBD1. J lost 6 bases, V lost 9 bases, and 12 bases had no gene match. This CDR3 has 15 residues. Per the germline V gene, CDR1 is KGHSH and CDR2 is LQKENI. The CDR3: CASSLRGQISGELFF. The CDR3 nucleotides are TGTGCCAGTTCCCTCAGGGGGCAGATTTCCGGGGAGCTGTTTTTT.

This clonotype appeared a few times. This chain joins TRBV11-2 and TRBJ2-1; a weak D match, TRBD1 (6 bases). The germline gives CDR1 SGHAT, CDR2 FQNNGV. Trimming removed 7 bases at V and 1 base at J, with 14 bases between. This CDR3 comprises 15 residues. For the CDR3, the DNA is TGTGCCAGCACCCTAACGGACAGTTCCTACAATGAGCAGTTCTTC. It encodes CASTLTDSSYNEQFF. Based on the CDR3 plus reference TRBV11-2 and TRBJ2-1, the full variable domain is EAGVAQSPRYKIIEKRQSVAFWCNPISGHATLYWYQQILGQGPKLLIQFQNNGVVDDSQLPKDRFSAERLKGVDSTLKIQPAKLEDSAVYLCASTLTDSSYNEQFFGPGTRLTVL.

This clonotype was picked up many times. The chain combines TRBV7-2 with TRBJ2-1, with 11 bases lining up with TRBD2. The CDR3 loop spans 17 amino acids. V shed 5 bases and J 4 bases; nucleotides not matched to a gene: 10. Looked up from germline, CDR1 is SGHTA and CDR2 is FQGNSA. The CDR3 spells CASSIHPASGGYNEQFF. As DNA, the CDR3 is TGTGCCAGCAGCATCCACCCAGCTAGCGGGGGGTACAATGAGCAGTTCTTC.

This clonotype was picked up many times. The J gene is TRBJ1-2, the V gene TRBV7-2, with 11 bases fitting TRBD1. J was trimmed by 5 bases and V by 5 bases; bases with no gene match: 7. CDR3 length: 15 amino acids. The V gene's germline CDR1 is SGHTA and CDR2 FQGNSA. The CDR3: CASSPWTGGEYGYTF. CDR3 DNA: TGTGCCAGCAGCCCCTGGACAGGGGGCGAATATGGCTACACCTTC.

This chain uses TRBV20-1 with TRBJ2-3; 9 positions agree with TRBD2. CDR3 length: 15 residues. Germline V gene data show CDR1 as DFQATT and CDR2 as SNEGSKA (reference sequence). V trimming: 2 bases; J trimming: 2 bases; junction bases outside the gene matches: 5. The chain's CDR3 is CSARILAGFTDTQYF. The CDR3 region has the DNA TGCAGTGCTAGAATACTAGCGGGCTTCACAGATACGCAGTATTTT.

This clonotype was seen only a few times. The chain has TRBV7-2 and TRBJ1-2, with D tentatively TRBD1 (6 bases). V was pared by 7 bases and J by 4 bases, with 22 bases between. There are 16 residues in the CDR3. CDR1 and CDR2 from the germline V gene are SGHTA and FQGNSA. This CDR3 reads CASTITGAGVSYGYTF. Written as DNA, the CDR3 is TGTGCCAGCACCATCACGGGGGCAGGGGTGTCCTATGGCTACACCTTC.

This clonotype was seen ten or more times. The chain links TRBV6-6 to TRBJ2-7, with 12 positions matching TRBD1. Losses at the gene ends were 0 bases for V and 7 bases for J; bases not matched to a gene: 10. CDR3 length: 17 amino acids. Germline CDR1 reads MNHNY; CDR2 reads SVGAGI (reference sequence). This CDR3 is CASSYSPLGQGAREQYF. The CDR3 DNA reads as TGTGCCAGCAGTTACTCCCCACTGGGACAGGGGGCGAGGGAGCAGTACTTC.

This clonotype was detected only a few times. J is TRBJ1-1 and V is TRBV28; D gene uncertain. Germline values: CDR1 MDHEN, CDR2 SYDVKM. V was cut by 3 bases and J by 5 bases, with 16 bases left in between. CDR3 length: 15 residues. The CDR3 coding sequence is TGTGCCAGCAGTTTGTTTGGTGAGGTTTGGACTGAAGCTTTCTTT. Its protein is CASSLFGEVWTEAFF.

The CDR3 sequence is CSAKQGAGGTEAFF. The CDR3 DNA sequence: TGCAGCGCCAAACAGGGGGCTGGGGGGACTGAAGCTTTCTTT. The V and J genes are TRBV29-1 and TRBJ1-1; 9 bases map to TRBD1. CDR1 is SQVTM and CDR2 is ANQGSEA in the germline V gene. J gave up 5 bases and V 7 bases, and 11 bases lay outside the gene matches. There are 14 residues in the CDR3.

This clonotype was observed many times. This chain links TRBV7-8 with TRBJ1-2; D is unresolved. Germline V gives CDR1 SGHVS, CDR2 FQNEAQ. This CDR3 comprises 13 residues. Trimming pared 2 bases from V and 0 bases from J, leaving 4 bases between. DNA for the CDR3: TGTGCCAGCAGCTTACAGGCTAACTATGGCTACACCTTC. Translation gives CASSLQANYGYTF.

There are many counts of this clonotype. V gene TRBV7-8 combines with J gene TRBJ1-2; no firm D call. Germline lookup yields CDR1 SGHVS and CDR2 FQNEAQ. Trimming left V 5 bases short and J 5 bases short, with 27 bases between. The CDR3 covers 18 residues. DNA of the CDR3: TGTGCCAGCAGCCCCTCCAGGCGGTCTCCATACCATAAGTATGGCTACACCTTC. Encoded protein: CASSPSRRSPYHKYGYTF.

This clonotype was seen at least ten times. V gene TRBV28 combines with J gene TRBJ2-7; D is uncertain. The CDR3 totals 13 residues. Looked up from germline, CDR1 is MDHEN and CDR2 is SYDVKM. Trimming pared 4 bases from V and 2 bases from J, leaving 9 bases between. The DNA for the CDR3 is TGTGCCAGCAGTTCAATCAGTACCTACGAGCAGTACTTC. Protein product: CASSSISTYEQYF. The full variable domain, with the rest looked up from reference TRBV28 and TRBJ2-7, is DVKVTQSSRYLVKRTGEKVFLECVQDMDHENMFWYRQDPGLGLRLIYFSYDVKMKEKGDIPEGYSVSREKKERFSLILESASTNQTSMYLCASSSISTYEQYFGPGTRLTVT.

This clonotype has only a few counts. The CDR3 nucleotides are TGTGCCAGCAGCTCCAGGGCGATGAACACTGAAGCTTTCTTT. Protein product: CASSSRAMNTEAFF. The rearrangement uses TRBV11-2 and TRBJ1-1; tentatively, D is TRBD1 (5 bases). Trimming stripped 4 bases from V and 0 bases from J, with 9 bases between. Germline V gene data show CDR1 as SGHAT and CDR2 as FQNNGV. This CDR3 has 14 amino acids.

The chain recombines TRBV6-1 with TRBJ1-1; 9 nucleotides align to TRBD1. Germline CDR1 and CDR2: MNHNS and SASEGT. The CDR3 loop spans 14 amino acids. Losses at the gene ends were 6 bases for V and 5 bases for J; bases not matched to a gene: 7. CDR3 protein: CASRGTGFMTEAFF. The CDR3 DNA sequence: TGTGCCAGCAGGGGGACAGGGTTTATGACTGAAGCTTTCTTT.

This clonotype has a count of ten or more. The chain employs TRBV7-2 and TRBJ2-1; D gene ambiguous. Germline V gene sequence: CDR1 SGHTA, CDR2 FQGNSA. The CDR3 sequence is 11 residues long. V was cut by 8 bases and J by 5 bases, with 7 bases left in between. The DNA of the CDR3 is TGTGCCAGCTCCCGAGACAATGAGCAGTTCTTC. Amino acids: CASSRDNEQFF.

This clonotype came up many times. The V gene is TRBV12-3 or TRBV12-4, the J gene TRBJ2-1; D gene ambiguous. The germline V and J ends were trimmed by 1 base and 9 bases, with 10 bases remaining between them. The CDR3 has 13 residues. The DNA for the CDR3 is TGTGCCAGCAGTTTAGAGGCTCCCACTGAGCAGTTCTTC. It yields the protein CASSLEAPTEQFF.

This clonotype was recorded many times. The chain recombines TRBV6-6 with TRBJ2-1, with D possibly being TRBD2 (7 bases). V was shortened by 6 bases and J by 5 bases, with 20 bases between the two germline ends. Germline assignment: CDR1 MNHNY and CDR2 SVGAGI (reference sequence). This CDR3 contains 16 residues. The DNA of the CDR3 is TGTGCCAGCAGATTCCGAATGGCGGGGGCTAACAATGAGCAGTTCTTC. This translates into CASRFRMAGANNEQFF.

This clonotype was counted many times. CDR3 amino acids: CASSRDGAGPRNEQFF. The CDR3 nucleotides are TGTGCCAGCAGCCGAGATGGAGCGGGCCCCCGCAATGAGCAGTTCTTC. The V and J genes are TRBV7-2 and TRBJ2-1; D is possibly TRBD2 (6 bases). Germline V gene lookup returns CDR1 SGHTA and CDR2 FQGNSA. The length of the CDR3 is 16 residues. Trimming pared 5 bases from V and 6 bases from J, leaving 20 bases between.

This clonotype was picked up many times. The chain combines TRBV19 with TRBJ1-6; no reliable D call. Germline V gives CDR1 LNHDA, CDR2 SQIVND (reference sequence). The CDR3 contains 14 residues. The V end was cut by 3 bases, the J end by 6 bases, with 9 bases between. The CDR3 reads CASSIAGINSPLHF. The CDR3 nucleotides read TGTGCCAGTAGTATCGCCGGGATTAATTCACCCCTCCACTTT.

This clonotype was picked up many times. The V call is TRBV7-2, the J call TRBJ2-1, with D unresolved. CDR1 is SGHTA, CDR2 FQGNSA, per germline. Trimming took off 3 bases at V and 7 bases at J, with 4 bases between the two ends. CDR3 size: 11 residues. The CDR3 sequence is CASSLGNEQFF. Here the CDR3 DNA reads TGTGCCAGCAGCTTGGGAAATGAGCAGTTCTTC.

The V call is TRBV10-3, the J call TRBJ2-5; the match to TRBD1 covers 9 bases. Trimming at V came to 4 bases and at J to 2 bases, leaving 5 bases not matched to a gene. The CDR3 spans 15 residues. Germline loops: CDR1 ENHRY, CDR2 SYGVKD. The CDR3 nucleotides are TGTGCCATCAGTGCTTCGGACAGGGGACAAGAGACCCAGTACTTC. It specifies CAISASDRGQETQYF.

This clonotype was detected many times. The genes are TRBV7-2 and TRBJ2-7; 8 nucleotides line up with TRBD1. Trimming took 5 bases from V and 2 from J; bases not matched to a gene: 11. The germline CDR1 and CDR2 sequences are SGHTA and FQGNSA. The CDR3 is 16 residues long. The CDR3 protein is CASSIQGAVDTYEQYF. CDR3 DNA: TGTGCCAGCAGCATTCAGGGGGCGGTGGACACCTACGAGCAGTACTTC.